This is a list of T cell receptor beta chains from one sample in a study of shared clonotypes between healthy human individuals. Libraries were prepared by immunoSEQ multiplex PCR; TCRdb keeps only in-frame clonotypes and omits some of them. The table lists hundreds of thousands of clones, roughly 95% of them singletons, with around 0.11% in the top ten. Sequenced input: naive CD8+ T cells sorted from blood. These receptor sequences come from a woman under 40 in good health. The CDR3 runs from the conserved cysteine through the conserved F or W. The D gene is left open where the match is weak. Size is omitted from some rows. Given values are once, few, many or a class for expanded clones.

d_gene: NA
j_gene: TRBJ2-7
abundance: NA
v_gene: TRBV27
CDR3nt: TGTGCCAGCAGTTTCGGTACCGAGCAGTACTTC
CDR3aa: CASSFGTEQYF

d_gene: TRBD2
j_gene: TRBJ2-7
abundance: NA
v_gene: TRBV29-1
CDR3nt: TGCAGCGTTGAGGGGCTAGCGGGAGCCTACGAGCAGTACTTC
CDR3aa: CSVEGLAGAYEQYF

d_gene: TRBD2
j_gene: TRBJ2-1
abundance: NA
v_gene: TRBV27
CDR3nt: TGTGCCATCGGGACTAGCGGGAGGCATGAGCAGTTCTTC
CDR3aa: CAIGTSGRHEQFF

d_gene: TRBD1
j_gene: TRBJ2-7
abundance: NA
v_gene: TRBV27
CDR3nt: TGTGCCAGCAGGACAGGGATCGGCGAGCAGTACTTC
CDR3aa: CASRTGIGEQYF

d_gene: NA
j_gene: TRBJ1-1
abundance: NA
v_gene: TRBV2
CDR3nt: TGTGCCAACGGAGGTCGCAGAACTGAAGCTTTCTTT
CDR3aa: CANGGRRTEAFF

d_gene: TRBD2
j_gene: TRBJ2-3
abundance: NA
v_gene: TRBV28
CDR3nt: TGTGCCAGCACCCTCGAACCGGGACTAGCGCTCACAGATACGCAGTATTTT
CDR3aa: CASTLEPGLALTDTQYF

d_gene: NA
j_gene: TRBJ2-7
abundance: NA
v_gene: TRBV27
CDR3nt: TGTGCCAGCAGTTTGGCTAGCGTTTCCCACGAGCAGTACTTC
CDR3aa: CASSLASVSHEQYF

d_gene: NA
j_gene: TRBJ1-6
abundance: NA
v_gene: TRBV2
CDR3nt: TGTGCCAGCTCCCCGCGGGGAAGGGGATTGAATTCACCCCTCCACTTT
CDR3aa: CASSPRGRGLNSPLHF

d_gene: NA
j_gene: TRBJ2-7
abundance: NA
v_gene: TRBV5-1
CDR3nt: TGCGCCAGCAGCTTGTTAGAGGACTCCTACGAGCAGTACTTC
CDR3aa: CASSLLEDSYEQYF

d_gene: TRBD1
j_gene: TRBJ1-5
abundance: NA
v_gene: TRBV28
CDR3nt: TGTGCCAGCAGTTACTCATTGATAGGGACAGGGAGAATCGGCAATCAGCCCCAGCATTTT
CDR3aa: CASSYSLIGTGRIGNQPQHF

d_gene: TRBD1
j_gene: TRBJ2-7
abundance: NA
v_gene: TRBV2
CDR3nt: TGTGCCAGCAGTCCAGCTCCAGGGACAGGGGAAGAGCAGTACTTC
CDR3aa: CASSPAPGTGEEQYF

d_gene: NA
j_gene: TRBJ2-1
abundance: once
v_gene: TRBV6-4
CDR3nt: TGTGCCAGCAGTGACGGAGCGAACTCCTACAATGAGCAGTTCTTC
CDR3aa: CASSDGANSYNEQFF

d_gene: NA
j_gene: TRBJ2-7
abundance: NA
v_gene: TRBV10-1
CDR3nt: TGCGCCACCCCAGGACTCTACGAGCAGTACTTC
CDR3aa: CATPGLYEQYF

d_gene: NA
j_gene: TRBJ2-2
abundance: NA
v_gene: TRBV25-1
CDR3nt: TGTGCCAGCAGTGAATGGGGTGCCGGGGAGCTGTTTTTT
CDR3aa: CASSEWGAGELFF

d_gene: NA
j_gene: TRBJ1-4
abundance: once
v_gene: TRBV30
CDR3nt: TGTGCCTGGAGCAACCAGTATTTGCATACGGTGGAAAAACTGTTTTTT
CDR3aa: CAWSNQYLHTVEKLFF

d_gene: TRBD1
j_gene: TRBJ1-5
abundance: NA
v_gene: TRBV15
CDR3nt: TGTGCCACCAGCAGCCGAACAGGGGAACAGCCCCAGCATTTT
CDR3aa: CATSSRTGEQPQHF

d_gene: NA
j_gene: TRBJ2-7
abundance: NA
v_gene: TRBV10-2
CDR3nt: TGCGCCAGCAGTGAGGATGGGACACGTCCCTACGAGCAGTACTTC
CDR3aa: CASSEDGTRPYEQYF

d_gene: TRBD1
j_gene: TRBJ2-7
abundance: NA
v_gene: TRBV29-1
CDR3nt: TGCAGCGTCAAAAGCGGGACAGGGTTCTACGAGCAGTACTTC
CDR3aa: CSVKSGTGFYEQYF

d_gene: NA
j_gene: TRBJ1-2
abundance: NA
v_gene: TRBV29-1
CDR3nt: TGCAGCGTTTCACAGGGCGTCTATGGCTACACCTTC
CDR3aa: CSVSQGVYGYTF

d_gene: TRBD2
j_gene: TRBJ2-7
abundance: once
v_gene: TRBV27
CDR3nt: TGTGCCAGCAGCATAGCGGGAGCTGTCTACGAGCAGTACTTC
CDR3aa: CASSIAGAVYEQYF

d_gene: TRBD1
j_gene: TRBJ1-1
abundance: NA
v_gene: TRBV28
CDR3nt: TGTGCCAGCAGTTTGACAGGGGGATTGAACACTGAAGCTTTCTTT
CDR3aa: CASSLTGGLNTEAFF

d_gene: NA
j_gene: TRBJ2-7
abundance: NA
v_gene: TRBV28
CDR3nt: TGTGCCAGCAGTTTCGTGGGCGGCTCTCGGGAGCAGTACTTC
CDR3aa: CASSFVGGSREQYF

d_gene: TRBD2
j_gene: TRBJ2-1
abundance: NA
v_gene: TRBV11-3
CDR3nt: TGTGCCAGCAGCTTAGGACTAGCGGCGGGATGGGATGAGCAGTTCTTC
CDR3aa: CASSLGLAAGWDEQFF

d_gene: NA
j_gene: TRBJ1-2
abundance: NA
v_gene: TRBV2
CDR3nt: TGTGCCAGCAGTGATTGGGGGAATTCGTATGGCTACACCTTC
CDR3aa: CASSDWGNSYGYTF

d_gene: NA
j_gene: TRBJ2-1
abundance: NA
v_gene: TRBV19
CDR3nt: TGTGCCAGTAGTGATAGCTCCTACAATGAGCAGTTCTTC
CDR3aa: CASSDSSYNEQFF